This T cell receptor beta chain originates from a study of long-term antiretroviral therapy in people with HIV. Broader study findings: Specimen acquisition occurred between 2004 and 2017, potentially under older ART regimens. Regardless of time point, clones expanded before ART dominated the repertoire.

For this clone: Antigen: not known.

Until DNA extraction, the samples held between about 1-10 million cryopreserved PBMC. Version v3.0 of the immunoSEQ assay ran at survey level. Clones were read by immunoSEQ multiplex PCR, and TCRdb kept only the in-frame ones, dropping some. In the table there are tens of thousands of clones, approximately 95% of which are singletons. The receptor's source is a man aged 50-60 years with HIV. This sample comprised unsorted PBMCs, obtained 5.3 years after starting antiretroviral therapy.

The CDR3 sequence is CAISEPQGTSGGFYEQYF. CDR3 in DNA: TGTGCCATCAGTGAACCCCAGGGGACTAGCGGGGGATTCTACGAGCAGTACTTC. The chain uses TRBV10-3 and TRBJ2-7, with 14 bases fitting TRBD2. The CDR3 has 18 amino acids. The V gene's germline CDR1 is ENHRY and CDR2 SYGVKD. J lost 3 bases, V lost 3 bases, and 10 bases had no gene match.